These 18 T cell receptor beta chains share one sample of origin, sequenced in a study of spatial heterogeneity in lung cancer. From the 5' RACE reads, TCRdb called clonotypes with MiXCR, one entry per CDR3 protein. The sample shows 39,000 or so distinct CDR3 sequences, about 10% of them seen only once. Noted time point: blood at routine non-recurrence follow-up after resection. Sequencing used PBMCs, obtained at follow-up. These TCRs come from a female donor with early-stage non-small cell lung cancer.

This clonotype has just a few counts. V gene TRBV7-6 combines with J gene TRBJ2-5, with D uncertain. V was pared by 6 bases and J by 1 base, with 18 bases between. Germline loops: CDR1 SGHVS, CDR2 FNYEAQ. The CDR3 sequence is 16 residues long. CDR3 residues: CASRNRYGRIQETQYF. The CDR3 DNA is TGTGCCAGCAGAAATCGGTACGGGCGGATCCAAGAGACCCAGTACTTC. Full variable domain (rest looked up from reference TRBV7-6 and TRBJ2-5): GAGVSQSPRYKVTKRGQDVALRCDPISGHVSLYWYRQALGQGPEFLTYFNYEAQQDKSGLPNDRFSAERPEGSISTLTIQRTEQRDSAMYRCASRNRYGRIQETQYFGPGTRLLVL.

This clonotype has ten or more counts. The gene calls are TRBV12-3 or TRBV12-4 and TRBJ1-2, with 9 nucleotides matching TRBD1. This CDR3 comprises 13 residues. The V segment lost 5 bases and the J segment 8 bases; nucleotides outside the gene matches: 6. The CDR3 reads CASSRDREGGYTF. The CDR3 region has the DNA TGTGCCAGCAGTCGGGACAGGGAGGGCGGCTACACCTTC.

This chain connects TRBV18 to TRBJ1-5; the D call may be TRBD1 or TRBD2 (5 bases each). The J call may not be correct, given that the DNA end is closer to TRBJ2-3. Germline CDR1 KGHSH, CDR2 LQKENI. The CDR3 has 14 amino acids. CDR3 nucleotide sequence: TGTGCCAGCCGGACCATGGGGGTCAATCAGCCCCAGTATTTT. It translates to CASRTMGVNQPQYF.

This clonotype came up many times. CDR3 DNA: TGTGCTAGTGGCCGTACCCGTGACACCCTAGGTGAGCAGTTCTTC. Its protein is CASGRTRDTLGEQFF. The chain joins TRBV12-5 to TRBJ2-1; the D is unclear. The CDR3 spans 15 residues. The V end lost 6 bases, the J end lost 9 bases, and 21 bases lay between the germline ends. Germline CDR1 and CDR2: LGHNT and FRNRAP.

In this sample, this clonotype turned up many times. V usage is TRBV5-6 and J usage is TRBJ1-2; 7 nucleotides line up with TRBD1. J lost 2 bases, V lost 4 bases, and 8 bases had no gene match. Germline loops: CDR1 SGHDT, CDR2 YYEEEE. The CDR3 runs 15 residues. The CDR3 bases are TGTGCCAGCAGCCTGGGGGACAGTAGGAACTATGGCTACACCTTC. Amino acid sequence: CASSLGDSRNYGYTF.

There are a few counts of this clonotype. The CDR3 here is CASSLGPTTDTQYF. CDR3 in DNA: TGTGCCAGCAGCTTAGGCCCGACTACTGATACGCAGTATTTT. This rearrangement joins TRBV7-8 to TRBJ2-3; D may be TRBD2 (5 bases). Germline-derived CDR1 and CDR2 are SGHVS and FQNEAQ. This CDR3 has 14 residues. V lost 1 base and J 6 bases, leaving 11 bases between the germline ends.

This clonotype was observed at least ten times. The genes are TRBV11-2 and TRBJ2-2, with 7 bases matching TRBD1. The CDR3 has 15 residues. Germline-derived CDR1 and CDR2 are SGHAT and FQNNGV. The trim removed 2 bases at V and 1 base at J, leaving 1 base unmatched. CDR3 nucleotides: TGTGCCAGCAGCTTAAGGGACAGGAACACCGGGGAGCTGTTTTTT. It is translated as CASSLRDRNTGELFF.

At least ten counts were recorded for this clonotype. The rearrangement joins TRBV5-1 to TRBJ2-5; the D gene is possibly TRBD1 (6 bases). The V end lost 8 bases, the J end lost 3 bases, and 17 bases lay between the germline ends. Per the germline V gene, CDR1 is SGHRS and CDR2 is YFSETQ. The length of the CDR3 is 14 residues. DNA for the CDR3: TGCGCCAGTACACCCGCCAGGACAGAAGAGACCCAGTACTTC. Amino acid sequence: CASTPARTEETQYF. The complete variable domain, with remaining parts taken from reference TRBV5-1 and TRBJ2-5, reads KAGVTQTPRYLIKTRGQQVTLSCSPISGHRSVSWYQQTPGQGLQFLFEYFSETQRNKGNFPGRFSGRQFSNSRSEMNVSTLELGDSALYLCASTPARTEETQYFGPGTRLLVL.

Ten or more counts support this clonotype. The rearrangement links TRBV28 to TRBJ2-5, with D tentatively TRBD2 (5 bases). V lost 4 bases to trimming and J lost 2 bases, with 5 bases between them. CDR1 MDHEN and CDR2 SYDVKM come from the germline V gene. The CDR3 is made up of 12 amino acids. As DNA, the CDR3 is TGTGCCAGCAGTTGGACTCAAGAGACCCAGTACTTC. Translated, it gives CASSWTQETQYF.

The V gene is TRBV6-6, the J gene TRBJ1-5, with a possible D match to TRBD1 (6 bases). Trimming shortened V by 8 bases and J by 11 bases, and 16 bases separated the two germline ends. The CDR3 spans 12 residues. Germline V lookup: CDR1 MNHNY, CDR2 SVGAGI (reference sequence). CDR3 loop: CASSPGQGTQHF. The CDR3 DNA reads as TGTGCCAGCTCTCCGGGACAAGGAACCCAGCATTTT.

This clonotype was seen more than once but under ten times. The rearrangement joins TRBV28 to TRBJ2-7; 7 nucleotides line up with TRBD1. This CDR3 is 14 amino acids long. CDR1 is MDHEN, CDR2 SYDVKM, per germline. Unmatched junction bases numbered 8, after V lost 4 bases and J lost 5 bases. In DNA, the CDR3 is TGTGCCAGCAGTTCACGGACAGGTCATAACGAGCAGTACTTC. This gives the protein CASSSRTGHNEQYF.

The V call is TRBV5-1, the J call TRBJ2-3; TRBD2 agrees at 9 bases. Trimming at V came to 0 bases and at J to 4 bases, leaving 9 bases not matched to a gene. The CDR3 sequence is 17 residues long. Germline values: CDR1 SGHRS, CDR2 YFSETQ. DNA of the CDR3: TGCGCCAGCAGCTTGGCCTTGGTTAGCGGGGGCTCAGATACGCAGTATTTT. Protein sequence: CASSLALVSGGSDTQYF.

Concerning this clonotype: This may arise from a read error, as a much more abundant clone is one base away. The chain links TRBV20-1 to TRBJ2-1, with 7 bases matching TRBD1. The CDR3 is made up of 16 amino acids. V was clipped by 0 bases and J by 2 bases; unmatched bases: 7. Germline values: CDR1 DFQATT, CDR2 SNEGSKA (reference sequence). The chain's CDR3 is CSARDHGTEAYNEQFF. The CDR3 nucleotides are TGCAGTGCTAGAGATCATGGGACAGAGGCCTACAATGAGCAGTTCTTC.

The chain employs TRBV7-6 and TRBJ1-4, with 7 bases matching TRBD1. J gave up 3 bases and V 0 bases, and 4 bases lay outside the gene matches. Germline CDR1 is SGHVS and CDR2 is FNYEAQ. This CDR3 region has 16 residues. The CDR3 DNA reads TGTGCCAGCAGCTTAGCGATACAGGGGCCTAATGAAAAACTGTTTTTT. Protein: CASSLAIQGPNEKLFF.

There are a few counts of this clonotype. The chain carries TRBV2 and TRBJ2-2, with D hard to call. This CDR3 has 14 amino acids. The V end lost 4 bases, the J end lost 4 bases, and 10 bases lay between the germline ends. CDR1 and CDR2 from the germline V gene are SNHLY and FYNNEI. CDR3 in amino acids: CASSARQITGELFF. CDR3 nucleotides: TGTGCCAGCAGTGCTCGGCAGATCACCGGGGAGCTGTTTTTT.

This clonotype was counted between two and nine times. This chain joins TRBV20-1 and TRBJ1-2; D possibly corresponds to TRBD1 (5 bases). Trimming stripped 0 bases from V and 7 bases from J, with 12 bases between. CDR3 length: 13 residues. The germline V gene encodes CDR1 DFQATT and CDR2 SNEGSKA (reference sequence). This chain's CDR3 is CSARDQQGRGYTF. The CDR3 coding sequence is TGCAGTGCTAGAGATCAGCAGGGTCGTGGCTACACCTTC.

Worth noting for this clonotype: No conserved phenylalanine or tryptophan is present at the end of the CDR3, so a read error is the likely explanation. V usage is TRBV6-6 and J usage is TRBJ1-5, with unresolved D. The CDR3 is made up of 17 amino acids. Trimming removed 6 bases from V and 0 bases from J, with 18 bases in between. Germline V lookup: CDR1 MNHNY, CDR2 SVGAGI (reference sequence). CDR3 amino acids: CASSRHSIIPSNQPQHL. CDR3 bases: TGTGCCAGCAGCCGCCACAGTATCATCCCTAGCAATCAGCCCCAGCATTTA.

This chain uses TRBV29-1 with TRBJ2-6, with 8 bases fitting TRBD1. Germline V gives CDR1 SQVTM, CDR2 ANQGSEA. This CDR3 has 16 residues. The V and J ends lost 4 bases and 2 bases, in that order; junction bases with no gene match: 7. The CDR3 region is CSVVDRDEAGANVLTF. Written as DNA, the CDR3 is TGCAGCGTTGTGGACAGGGATGAGGCTGGGGCCAACGTCCTGACTTTC.